The 31 T cell receptor beta chains below were found in one sample sequenced in a study of tumor-infiltrating lymphocytes in primary liver carcinoma. A primer matching the constant region was used to make TCR beta cDNA from around 460 ng of total RNA. Three nested multiplex PCR rounds, a slightly modified ARM-PCR method, built the TCR beta libraries. Investigators reported that the first two PCR rounds, at 10 cycles each, used TRBV1-TRBV30 forward primers with a C-beta reverse primer. TCRdb reprocessed the multiplex PCR reads via MiXCR and lists one record per CDR3 protein. The table records 320,000 or so distinct CDR3 sequences, 50% to 70% of them present only once. Alongside blood RNA obtained from unsorted whole blood, germline DNA was also extracted. Sample: peripheral blood. These receptors originate from a man between 35 and 55 years old with primary liver carcinoma and hepatitis B virus infection.

On this clonotype: This sequence may be a read error, since a much larger clone differs from it by one base. This sequence joins TRBV4-1 and TRBJ1-1; a weak D match, TRBD1 (5 bases). The CDR3 runs 12 residues. Per germline, CDR1 MGHRA and CDR2 YSYEKL. CDR3 nucleotide sequence: TGCGCCAGCAGCCAACCTACCGGCGGGGCTTTATTT. This sequence encodes CASSQPTGGALF.

Worth noting for this clonotype: Since a much larger clone is just one base distant, this may be a read error. J is TRBJ2-1 and V is TRBV5-6; D gene uncertain. This CDR3 spans 16 amino acids. CDR1 is SGHDT, CDR2 YYEEEE, per germline. The CDR3 bases are TGTGCCAGCATCTTGGCCCAAAGGCTGCGATACAATGAGCAGTTCTTC. This encodes CASILAQRLRYNEQFF.

This clonotype was observed a single time. This may arise from a read error, as a much more abundant clone is one base away. The chain carries TRBV6-5 and TRBJ2-1, with 9 bases fitting TRBD2. Germline lookup yields CDR1 MNHEY and CDR2 SVGAGI. J was trimmed by 5 bases and V by 6 bases; bases with no gene match: 8. The CDR3 consists of 15 residues. Here the CDR3 DNA reads TGTGCCAGCAGCAAACTAGCGGGCATGCACAATGAGCAGTTCTTC. As protein: CASSKLAGMHNEQFF.

A word on this clonotype: Germline is not matched at one junction end, which may reflect a read error. The chain joins TRBV12-3 or TRBV12-4 to TRBJ2-3; D ambiguous. Gene TRBJ1-5 matches the end of the DNA better, so the J call may be wrong. The CDR3 has 17 amino acids. The CDR3 region has the DNA TGTGCCACCAGTTTTCTTTTGCCTAGCGGGATCCCAGATACGCAGCATTTT. The encoded protein is CATSFLLPSGIPDTQHF.

To note about this clonotype: An end of the junction differs from the germline gene, which may be a read error. The chain uses TRBV5-1 and TRBJ1-5; D not certain. Germline V gene sequence: CDR1 SGHRS, CDR2 YFSETQ. This CDR3 spans 13 amino acids. CDR3 in DNA: TGCGCCAGCAGCCTAAATAGCAATCAGCCCCATCATTTT. Protein sequence: CASSLNSNQPHHF. Looking up the rest from reference TRBV5-1 and TRBJ1-5 gives the full variable domain: KAGVTQTPRYLIKTRGQQVTLSCSPISGHRSVSWYQQTPGQGLQFLFEYFSETQRNKGNFPGRFSGRQFSNSRSEMNVSTLELGDSALYLCASSLNSNQPHHFGDGTRLSIL.

This clonotype has a count of ten or more. The chain combines TRBV4-1 with TRBJ2-7; 7 positions match TRBD1. Losses at the gene ends were 0 bases for V and 2 bases for J; bases not matched to a gene: 4. CDR1 and CDR2 (germline): MGHRA, YSYEKL. This CDR3 comprises 15 residues. CDR3 DNA sequence: TGCGCCAGCAGCCAAGAAAGTGACAGGGCCTACGAGCAGTACTTC. Translation gives CASSQESDRAYEQYF.

This clonotype was seen a few times. The conserved phenylalanine or tryptophan normally closing the CDR3 is absent here, so this likely arose from a read error. V gene TRBV4-2 combines with J gene TRBJ1-6, with D unresolved. The germline gives CDR1 LGHNA, CDR2 YNFKEQ. Trimming took 6 bases from V and 5 from J, leaving 14 bases between them. The length of the CDR3 is 15 residues. In DNA, the CDR3 is TGTGCCAGCAGTCCAGCTGCCCAGCATAATTCACCCCTCCACTCT. This encodes CASSPAAQHNSPLHS.

This clonotype has a handful of counts. The chain has TRBV7-9 and TRBJ2-1; D assignment may be TRBD1 or TRBD2 (5 bases each). Germline V lookup: CDR1 SEHNR, CDR2 FQNEAQ (reference sequence). V was shortened by 9 bases and J by 7 bases, with 19 bases between the two germline ends. This CDR3 region has 14 residues. Written as DNA, the CDR3 is TGTGCCAGTAGCCCCGGGGACCGTTGGAATGAGCAGTTCTTC. Its translation is CASSPGDRWNEQFF.

About this clonotype: One end of the junction varies from germline; a read error may be responsible. The chain recombines TRBV11-1 with TRBJ1-6; D is ambiguous. CDR1 and CDR2 from the germline V gene are SGHAT and FQDESV (reference sequence). This CDR3 has 13 amino acids. For the CDR3, the DNA is TGTACCAGCGGCCGGATACTGGTTTCACCCCTCCACTTT. Its protein product is CTSGRILVSPLHF.

Details on this clonotype: This may come from a read error, since a much larger clone is one base off. The chain joins TRBV29-1 to TRBJ2-3; 8 nucleotides agree with TRBD1. With 7 bases clipped from V and 8 bases from J, the junction kept 8 bases outside the gene matches. Per the germline V gene, CDR1 is SQVTM and CDR2 is ANQGSEA. The CDR3 contains 12 residues. The CDR3 here is CSGVPQGVTQYF. DNA of the CDR3: TGCAGCGGTGTCCCACAGGGGGTTACGCAGTATTTT.

This clonotype was seen a few times. The gene calls are TRBV6-2 or TRBV6-3 and TRBJ1-5, with D tentatively TRBD1 (6 bases). V lost 0 bases and J lost 2, with 11 bases in between. The CDR3 sequence is 16 residues long. Germline CDR1 MNHEY, CDR2 SVGEGT. The CDR3 DNA follows: TGTGCCAGCAGTTACTCGGGGGGCTTCGGCAATCAGCCCCAGCATTTT. Its protein product is CASSYSGGFGNQPQHF.

This clonotype was seen only once. The genes are TRBV6-2 or TRBV6-3 and TRBJ1-2; D ambiguous. Germline lookup yields CDR1 MNHEY and CDR2 SVGEGT. The CDR3 totals 14 residues. Trimming stripped 5 bases from V and 7 bases from J, with 17 bases between. This CDR3 is CASSTGIDRSGYTF. The CDR3 DNA sequence: TGTGCCAGCAGTACGGGGATCGACCGAAGTGGCTACACCTTC.

About this clonotype itself: A much more abundant neighbour one base away suggests this may be a read error. This rearrangement joins TRBV4-1 to TRBJ1-6; D remains unclear. The CDR3 consists of 18 residues. Germline-derived CDR1 and CDR2 are MGHRA and YSYEKL. V shed 4 bases and J shed 0 bases, with 16 bases lying between them. The DNA of the CDR3 is TGCGCCAGCAGCCCCGATTTGAGAGGGAGCTCCTATAATTCACCCCTCCACTTT. Translating gives CASSPDLRGSSYNSPLHF.

A remark on this clonotype: This may be a read error: a much more frequent sequence differs by one nucleotide. The rearrangement joins TRBV7-9 to TRBJ1-1; tentatively, D is TRBD1 (5 bases). The CDR3 spans 13 residues. Trimming removed 5 bases at V and 10 bases at J, with 17 bases between. Germline-derived CDR1 and CDR2 are SEHNR and FQNEAQ (reference sequence). CDR3: CASSLPGTASAFF. The CDR3, as DNA: TGTGCCAGCAGCCTCCCGGGGACGGCTTCAGCTTTCTTT.

Turning to this clonotype: This may be a read error, as it is one base from a much larger clone. V usage is TRBV6-6 and J usage is TRBJ1-3; D uncertain. This CDR3 has 14 residues. V was cut by 5 bases and J by 6 bases, with 14 bases left in between. From germline, CDR1 is MNHNY and CDR2 SVGAGI (reference sequence). The CDR3 DNA is TGTGCCAGCAGTCAAAACGAAGCTGTAAACACCATATATTTT. Its protein is CASSQNEAVNTIYF.

In DNA, the CDR3 is TGCAGCGTTAAAACCCACCGGGGTCCGGGAGAGACCCAGTACTTC. This codes for CSVKTHRGPGETQYF. This sequence joins TRBV29-1 and TRBJ2-5; possibly TRBD2 for D (5 bases). This CDR3 comprises 15 residues. Germline CDR1 reads SQVTM; CDR2 reads ANQGSEA. V was pared by 5 bases and J by 4 bases, with 20 bases between.

V and J are TRBV30 and TRBJ1-5; D ambiguous. The CDR3 loop spans 13 amino acids. CDR1 and CDR2 from the germline V gene are GTSNPN and SVGIG (reference sequence). Trimming took 0 bases from V and 7 from J, leaving 10 bases between them. The CDR3 DNA sequence: TGTGCCTGGAGTGTAAAAGGGTTGCAGCCCCAGCATTTT. Translated: CAWSVKGLQPQHF.

On this clonotype itself: This likely comes from a read error, as the CDR3 has no conserved phenylalanine or tryptophan at its end. The rearrangement joins TRBV6-1 to TRBJ1-1; 9 nucleotides agree with TRBD1. Germline loops: CDR1 MNHNS, CDR2 SASEGT. V dropped 4 bases and J dropped 7; count of bases not matched to a gene: 10. The CDR3 runs 15 residues. CDR3 in amino acids: CASSVTGTGRGEAFS. DNA for the CDR3: TGTGCCAGCAGTGTCACCGGGACAGGGCGCGGTGAAGCTTTCTCT.

In regard to this clonotype: Given a much more abundant clone one base away, this may be a read error. This chain connects TRBV6-5 to TRBJ1-2; D remains unclear. The CDR3 loop spans 14 amino acids. Germline V CDR1 and CDR2: MNHEY, SVGAGI. The CDR3: CASGSRVGSYGYAF. The DNA for the CDR3 is TGTGCCAGCGGGTCCCGGGTCGGGTCCTATGGCTACGCCTTC.

Concerning this clonotype itself: This may stem from a read error, because a much larger clone lies one nucleotide away. This rearrangement joins TRBV29-1 to TRBJ2-1; TRBD1 is a possible D gene (7 bases). V was shortened by 0 bases and J by 0 bases, with 15 bases between the two germline ends. The CDR3 is 17 amino acids. Germline V gene data show CDR1 as SQVTM and CDR2 as ANQGSEA. CDR3 nucleotides: TGCAGCGTTGAAGAGTCAGGGCAGGGGGGCTCCTACAATGAGCAGTTCTTC. Translated: CSVEESGQGGSYNEQFF.

The sample holds a few counts of this clonotype. The chain combines TRBV6-1 with TRBJ1-5; D perhaps matches TRBD1 (5 bases). The CDR3 spans 15 residues. V gave up 8 bases and J gave up 2 bases, with 16 bases separating them. From germline, CDR1 is MNHNS and CDR2 SASEGT. CDR3 amino acids: CASDWGRGGNQPQHF. The CDR3 bases are TGTGCCAGCGATTGGGGCCGGGGAGGCAATCAGCCCCAGCATTTT.

This chain links TRBV11-2 with TRBJ1-1; D perhaps matches TRBD1 (6 bases). The CDR3 runs 14 residues. Germline loops: CDR1 SGHAT, CDR2 FQNNGV. The ends were cut back, 7 bases at V and 8 bases at J, with 20 bases in the middle. The CDR3 sequence is CASNILQGLGEAFF. CDR3 coding DNA: TGTGCCAGCAATATTCTTCAGGGGTTAGGGGAAGCTTTCTTT.

The sample holds many counts of this clonotype. J is TRBJ2-2 and V is TRBV6-2 or TRBV6-3; tentatively, D is TRBD1 (5 bases). From germline, CDR1 is MNHEY and CDR2 SVGEGT. The CDR3 is made up of 15 amino acids. V shed 4 bases and J shed 0 bases, with 9 bases lying between them. The CDR3 sequence: CASSWMGPNTGELFF. Written as DNA, the CDR3 is TGTGCCAGCAGTTGGATGGGGCCGAACACCGGGGAGCTGTTTTTT.

Notes on this clonotype: This may arise from a read error, as a much more abundant clone is one base away. The conserved final phenylalanine or tryptophan is absent from the CDR3, which likely points to a read error. The chain links TRBV11-2 to TRBJ1-5; 8 bases fit TRBD1. Germline values: CDR1 SGHAT, CDR2 FQNNGV. The CDR3 has 15 residues. Unmatched junction bases numbered 2, after V lost 4 bases and J lost 0 bases. The CDR3 coding sequence is TGTGCCAGCAGCTCACAGGGGGATAGCAATCAGCCCCAGCATTAT. The encoded protein is CASSSQGDSNQPQHY.

In this sample, this clonotype turned up many times. The chain combines TRBV6-2 or TRBV6-3 with TRBJ2-1; D ambiguous. Germline CDR1 and CDR2: MNHEY and SVGEGT. Trimming left V 8 bases short and J 0 bases short, with 8 bases between. The length of the CDR3 is 13 residues. The CDR3 nucleotides read TGTGCCAGCCGGCTGAGCTCCTACAATGAGCAGTTCTTC. This translates into CASRLSSYNEQFF.

This clonotype was counted ten times or more. This chain connects TRBV4-2 to TRBJ2-7, with a tentative D call TRBD2 (6 bases). Germline V CDR1 and CDR2: LGHNA, YNFKEQ. CDR3 length: 12 residues. V was shortened by 0 bases and J by 10 bases, with 10 bases between the two germline ends. DNA for the CDR3: TGTGCCAGCAGCCAAGATAGCGGATTACAGTACTTC. This translates into CASSQDSGLQYF.

Ten or more counts support this clonotype. The V call is TRBV4-2, the J call TRBJ1-5; possible D gene TRBD1, 5 bases. This CDR3 region has 15 residues. Germline V CDR1 and CDR2: LGHNA, YNFKEQ. Trimming cost V 3 bases and J 7 bases, with 16 bases left between them. The CDR3 region is CASSHQNRSPQPQHF. For the CDR3, the DNA is TGTGCCAGCAGCCATCAGAACAGGTCTCCCCAGCCCCAGCATTTT.

This clonotype was observed a handful of times. This chain joins TRBV4-3 and TRBJ2-4; D call uncertain. The CDR3 length is 16 residues. From germline, CDR1 is LGHNA and CDR2 YSLEER. V was trimmed by 3 bases and J by 2 bases, leaving 14 bases between them. The DNA of the CDR3 is TGCGCCAGCAGCCAGGATGGCAGCCTACCCAAAAACATTCAGTACTTC. Its translation: CASSQDGSLPKNIQYF.

As concerns this clonotype: This sequence may be a read error, since a much larger clone differs from it by one base. The V call is TRBV4-2, the J call TRBJ2-7; D may correspond to TRBD1 or TRBD2 (5 bases each). Germline V gene lookup returns CDR1 LGHNA and CDR2 YNFKEQ. The CDR3 is 14 residues long. The DNA for the CDR3 is TGTGCCAGCAGCCAAGTTGCCGGGGCCTACGAGCAGCACTTC. Its protein product is CASSQVAGAYEQHF.

This clonotype was observed once. The V and J genes are TRBV28 and TRBJ2-3; tentative D call: TRBD1 (5 bases). Germline values: CDR1 MDHEN, CDR2 SYDVKM. The V end lost 2 bases, the J end lost 1 base, and 16 bases lay between the germline ends. This CDR3 region has 17 residues. CDR3 loop: CASSLPHWGGCTDTQYF. The CDR3 DNA follows: TGTGCCAGCAGTTTACCCCACTGGGGCGGATGCACAGATACGCAGTATTTT.

J is TRBJ1-1 and V is TRBV5-1; TRBD1 is a possible D gene (5 bases). Germline CDR1 reads SGHRS; CDR2 reads YFSETQ. The CDR3 consists of 14 residues. With 4 bases removed from V and 3 bases from J, the gap between germline ends came to 13 bases. The CDR3 DNA is TGCGCCAGCAGCACCGCGGGGGGTTACACTGAAGCTTTCTTT. Residues: CASSTAGGYTEAFF.